This is a list of T cell receptor beta chains from one sample in a study of T cells after yellow fever vaccination. Using its own MiXCR run on the 5' RACE reads, TCRdb lists one record per CDR3 protein. The data show 350,000 to 550,000 distinct CDR3 sequences, under 20% seen once. Sequencing used PBMCs, obtained before the yellow fever booster vaccination. Source of these receptors: a man aged 18 to 30 who received the YFV17D yellow fever vaccine. Each CDR3 is given with its conserved first and last residue. A D gene is named only where the DNA matches it firmly. Rows may omit the clone size; those that give it use once, few, many or a size class.

j_gene: TRBJ2-3
d_gene: NA
abundance: NA
v_gene: TRBV7-3
CDR3nt: TGTGCCAGCAGCACCCGGGGTGGAGACACAGATACGCAGTATTTT
CDR3aa: CASSTRGGDTDTQYF

j_gene: TRBJ2-3
d_gene: TRBD2
abundance: NA
v_gene: TRBV5-8
CDR3nt: TGTGCCAGCAGCTCGGGGGGGCTCGCAGATACGCAGTATTTT
CDR3aa: CASSSGGLADTQYF

j_gene: TRBJ1-2
d_gene: NA
abundance: NA
v_gene: TRBV7-9
CDR3nt: TGTGCCAGCAGCTTACTCTCTCGAGATGGAAGCTACACCTTC
CDR3aa: CASSLLSRDGSYTF

j_gene: TRBJ2-1
d_gene: NA
abundance: few
v_gene: TRBV6-2/TRBV6-3
CDR3nt: TGTGCCAGCATCCTGGGACGTCGCTACAATGAGCAGTTCTTC
CDR3aa: CASILGRRYNEQFF

j_gene: TRBJ2-7
d_gene: TRBD1
abundance: NA
v_gene: TRBV20-1
CDR3nt: TGCAGTGCCAACCAACCGGGACAGGGGGACGACGAGCAGTACTTC
CDR3aa: CSANQPGQGDDEQYF

j_gene: TRBJ2-2
d_gene: NA
abundance: NA
v_gene: TRBV7-2
CDR3nt: TGTGCCAGCCGCCTCGAGTTGAGGGGAACCGGGGAGCTGTTTTTT
CDR3aa: CASRLELRGTGELFF

j_gene: TRBJ2-1
d_gene: TRBD1
abundance: few
v_gene: TRBV5-1
CDR3nt: TGCGCCAGCAGCTTCGACAGGGCCAATGAGCAGTTCTTC
CDR3aa: CASSFDRANEQFF

j_gene: TRBJ2-7
d_gene: NA
abundance: NA
v_gene: TRBV4-2
CDR3nt: TGTGCCAGCAGCCAAGTTGTCAGTCGCGAGCAGTACTTC
CDR3aa: CASSQVVSREQYF

j_gene: TRBJ2-1
d_gene: NA
abundance: NA
v_gene: TRBV29-1
CDR3nt: TGCAGCGTTGAAGGAGAGGGGAATGAGCAGTTCTTC
CDR3aa: CSVEGEGNEQFF

j_gene: TRBJ2-7
d_gene: NA
abundance: NA
v_gene: TRBV5-1
CDR3nt: TGCGCCAGCAGCTTGAGGGCGGAGAGGGGCGAGCAGTACTTC
CDR3aa: CASSLRAERGEQYF

j_gene: TRBJ1-1
d_gene: TRBD1
abundance: NA
v_gene: TRBV9
CDR3nt: TGTGCCAGCAGCTATACAGGGGCTGAAGCTTTCTTT
CDR3aa: CASSYTGAEAFF

j_gene: TRBJ1-2
d_gene: NA
abundance: once
v_gene: TRBV6-5
CDR3nt: TGTGCCAGCAGTGCGGACGGAAATCGAGGCTACACCTTC
CDR3aa: CASSADGNRGYTF

j_gene: TRBJ2-1
d_gene: NA
abundance: NA
v_gene: TRBV6-6
CDR3nt: TGTGCCAGCAGTCAGAGGAATGAGCAGTTCTTC
CDR3aa: CASSQRNEQFF

j_gene: TRBJ1-1
d_gene: TRBD1
abundance: few
v_gene: TRBV29-1
CDR3nt: TGCAGCGGGGCAGGGGGCTGGGGGATGAACACTGAAGCTTTCTTT
CDR3aa: CSGAGGWGMNTEAFF

j_gene: TRBJ2-4
d_gene: TRBD2
abundance: NA
v_gene: TRBV28
CDR3nt: TGTGCCAGCAGTTTAGGGACAAGCGGGGGCATTCAGTACTTC
CDR3aa: CASSLGTSGGIQYF

j_gene: TRBJ2-1
d_gene: NA
abundance: once
v_gene: TRBV5-8
CDR3nt: TGTGCCAGCAGCTTGAGCGGGACAACCCTTCTTACCCAGTTCTTC
CDR3aa: CASSLSGTTLLTQFF

j_gene: TRBJ2-1
d_gene: NA
abundance: NA
v_gene: TRBV23-1
CDR3nt: TGCGCCAGCAGTCAATCCGGGACATATGAGGGCAATGAGCAGTTCTTC
CDR3aa: CASSQSGTYEGNEQFF

j_gene: TRBJ1-6
d_gene: NA
abundance: NA
v_gene: TRBV4-2
CDR3nt: TGTGCCAGCAGCCATCTGGGGCAGGGGAATTCACCCCTCCACTTT
CDR3aa: CASSHLGQGNSPLHF

j_gene: TRBJ2-1
d_gene: NA
abundance: NA
v_gene: TRBV20-1
CDR3nt: TGCAGTGCTAGATCCGGACTCGCTGGGAATGAGCAGTTCTTC
CDR3aa: CSARSGLAGNEQFF

j_gene: TRBJ2-2
d_gene: TRBD2
abundance: NA
v_gene: TRBV5-6
CDR3nt: TGTGCCAGCACCCGGGGGGGGGGCCCCACCGCCGGGGAGCTGTTTTTT
CDR3aa: CASTRGGGPTAGELFF

j_gene: TRBJ2-1
d_gene: NA
abundance: NA
v_gene: TRBV12-3/TRBV12-4
CDR3nt: TGTGCCAGCAGTTTCGGACTGGGAGTAGACAATGAGCAGTTCTTC
CDR3aa: CASSFGLGVDNEQFF

j_gene: TRBJ1-2
d_gene: NA
abundance: few
v_gene: TRBV4-2
CDR3nt: TGTGCCAGCAGCCAAGATTGGGACGGGAACTATGGCTACACCTTC
CDR3aa: CASSQDWDGNYGYTF

j_gene: TRBJ2-1
d_gene: NA
abundance: few
v_gene: TRBV6-6
CDR3nt: TGTGCCAGCAGTTCGGGCTTCAATGAGCAGTTCTTC
CDR3aa: CASSSGFNEQFF

j_gene: TRBJ2-3
d_gene: TRBD2
abundance: few
v_gene: TRBV6-5
CDR3nt: TGTGCCAGCAGTAAGGGACTAGCGGGGGGGCCGGATACGCAGTATTTT
CDR3aa: CASSKGLAGGPDTQYF

j_gene: TRBJ2-1
d_gene: TRBD2
abundance: few
v_gene: TRBV6-4
CDR3nt: TGTGCCAGCAGTCGCAGAGCGGGGGGCTGGGAAGAGCAGTTCTTC
CDR3aa: CASSRRAGGWEEQFF

j_gene: TRBJ1-6
d_gene: NA
abundance: few
v_gene: TRBV7-9
CDR3nt: TGTGCCAGCAGCCCGATCTTCAGGGGCTCTTGGTCACCCCTCCACTTT
CDR3aa: CASSPIFRGSWSPLHF

j_gene: TRBJ2-4
d_gene: NA
abundance: NA
v_gene: TRBV6-2/TRBV6-3
CDR3nt: TGTGCCGTCAACAAGCCGGGGGCAAACTACATTCAGTACTTC
CDR3aa: CAVNKPGANYIQYF

j_gene: TRBJ2-5
d_gene: TRBD1
abundance: few
v_gene: TRBV7-9
CDR3nt: TGTGCCAGCAGCTTCATTGGGACAGGGGGCTTAGAGACCCAGTACTTC
CDR3aa: CASSFIGTGGLETQYF

j_gene: TRBJ2-2
d_gene: NA
abundance: NA
v_gene: TRBV4-3
CDR3nt: TGCGCCAGCAGCCAAGATGTAGGCGGTTTTGGGGAGCTGTTTTTT
CDR3aa: CASSQDVGGFGELFF

j_gene: TRBJ1-1
d_gene: NA
abundance: few
v_gene: TRBV6-5
CDR3nt: TGTGCCAGCAAGGGCCAGGGTGAAGCTTTCTTT
CDR3aa: CASKGQGEAFF

j_gene: TRBJ1-2
d_gene: NA
abundance: few
v_gene: TRBV7-9
CDR3nt: TGTGCCAGCAGTTCGGCAGTAGCTAACTATGGCTACACCTTC
CDR3aa: CASSSAVANYGYTF

j_gene: TRBJ2-7
d_gene: TRBD2
abundance: few
v_gene: TRBV5-1
CDR3nt: TGCGCCAGCAGCTTTAGCGGGGATGCCTACGAGCAGTACTTC
CDR3aa: CASSFSGDAYEQYF

j_gene: TRBJ2-2
d_gene: NA
abundance: few
v_gene: TRBV15
CDR3nt: TGTGCCACGGCCCGAGGGGACTCGAACACCGGGGAGCTGTTTTTT
CDR3aa: CATARGDSNTGELFF

j_gene: TRBJ1-2
d_gene: NA
abundance: few
v_gene: TRBV5-1
CDR3nt: TGCGCCAGCAGCTCGGGAACGGGGGCAGCTGGCTACACCTTC
CDR3aa: CASSSGTGAAGYTF

j_gene: TRBJ2-7
d_gene: NA
abundance: few
v_gene: TRBV5-8
CDR3nt: TGTGCCAGCAGCTTGTATGGCGAGCAGTACTTC
CDR3aa: CASSLYGEQYF

j_gene: TRBJ2-2
d_gene: NA
abundance: NA
v_gene: TRBV7-9
CDR3nt: TGTGCCAGCAGCTTAGATAAGGGCAGACCGAACACCGGGGAGCTGTTTTTT
CDR3aa: CASSLDKGRPNTGELFF

j_gene: TRBJ1-5
d_gene: NA
abundance: NA
v_gene: TRBV9
CDR3nt: TGTGCCAGCAGCGCAGGGTTTAGGGGCAATCAGCCCCAGCATTTT
CDR3aa: CASSAGFRGNQPQHF

j_gene: TRBJ2-3
d_gene: NA
abundance: NA
v_gene: TRBV20-1
CDR3nt: TGCAGTGCTAGAGTTGATCGGGGGGCCAGGGATACGCAGTATTTT
CDR3aa: CSARVDRGARDTQYF

j_gene: TRBJ1-1
d_gene: NA
abundance: NA
v_gene: TRBV7-3
CDR3nt: TGTGCCAGCAGCACCACAGGGAGGGTGAACACTGAAGCTTTCTTT
CDR3aa: CASSTTGRVNTEAFF

j_gene: TRBJ1-1
d_gene: NA
abundance: NA
v_gene: TRBV20-1
CDR3nt: TGCAGTGCCTCAAAAAGACAGGAAAACACTGAAGCTTTCTTT
CDR3aa: CSASKRQENTEAFF

j_gene: TRBJ2-5
d_gene: NA
abundance: NA
v_gene: TRBV20-1
CDR3nt: TGCAGTGCTGGAGAGAGCTTGGAGACCCAGTACTTC
CDR3aa: CSAGESLETQYF

j_gene: TRBJ2-3
d_gene: TRBD2
abundance: few
v_gene: TRBV6-1
CDR3nt: TGTGCCACTCATAGCGGGGGGGATGCAGATACGCAGTATTTT
CDR3aa: CATHSGGDADTQYF

j_gene: TRBJ2-1
d_gene: TRBD2
abundance: NA
v_gene: TRBV5-4
CDR3nt: TGTGCCAGCAGCTTGAGCGGGGGGCCCCTCTACAATGAGCAGTTCTTC
CDR3aa: CASSLSGGPLYNEQFF

j_gene: TRBJ2-5
d_gene: TRBD2
abundance: few
v_gene: TRBV2
CDR3nt: TGTGCCAGCAGTGATAGCGGGGGTTCGGAGACCCAGTACTTC
CDR3aa: CASSDSGGSETQYF

j_gene: TRBJ1-5
d_gene: NA
abundance: NA
v_gene: TRBV4-1
CDR3nt: TGCGCCAGCAGCCACCGGGCAGGGGACAATCAGCCCCAGCATTTT
CDR3aa: CASSHRAGDNQPQHF

j_gene: TRBJ2-5
d_gene: TRBD2
abundance: few
v_gene: TRBV7-3
CDR3nt: TGTGCCAGCAGCTCCCACGGACTAGCGGGGGGAGAGACCCAGTACTTC
CDR3aa: CASSSHGLAGGETQYF

j_gene: TRBJ2-2
d_gene: NA
abundance: few
v_gene: TRBV25-1
CDR3nt: TGTGCCAGCAGTGAAGGGGTTTTCACCGGGGAGCTGTTTTTT
CDR3aa: CASSEGVFTGELFF

j_gene: TRBJ2-4
d_gene: NA
abundance: NA
v_gene: TRBV11-2
CDR3nt: TGTGCCAGCAGCCCTCGACACAAAAACATTCAGTACTTC
CDR3aa: CASSPRHKNIQYF